These 8 T cell receptor beta chains came from one sample sequenced in a study of blood T cell repertoires in COVID-19. The repertoire was sequenced with immunoSEQ multiplex PCR; TCRdb's copy has only in-frame clones and lacks some. The data show roughly 330,000 clones, 70% to 90% seen once. The sequenced material came from peripheral blood. Source of these receptors: a woman in her forties or fifties with active or convalescent COVID-19.

The J gene is TRBJ2-5, the V gene TRBV18; TRBD1 aligns across 8 bases. The V and J ends lost 4 bases and 2 bases, in that order; junction bases with no gene match: 12. This CDR3 has 17 residues. Germline CDR1 is KGHSH and CDR2 is LQKENI. The CDR3 nucleotides read TGTGCCAGCTCACTTGGACAGGGAAAGTTTAGGCAAGAGACCCAGTACTTC. Translation: CASSLGQGKFRQETQYF.

Only a few counts were recorded for this clone. The rearrangement links TRBV28 to TRBJ2-7; D is unresolved. CDR1 is MDHEN and CDR2 is SYDVKM in the germline V gene. With 6 bases removed from V and 4 bases from J, the gap between germline ends came to 13 bases. The CDR3 covers 13 residues. The CDR3 here is CASSAVGTYEQYF. The CDR3 DNA is TGTGCCAGCAGCGCCGTGGGCACTTACGAGCAGTACTTC.

This rearrangement joins TRBV7-2 to TRBJ2-3; D perhaps matches TRBD2 (5 bases). The V gene's germline CDR1 is SGHTA and CDR2 FQGNSA. This CDR3 has 14 residues. V lost 3 bases to trimming and J lost 8 bases, with 15 bases between them. In nucleotides, the CDR3 is TGTGCCAGCAGCTTCAGAACGGGATCAAGTACGCAGTATTTT. It is translated as CASSFRTGSSTQYF.

The chain recombines TRBV5-1 with TRBJ1-2; TRBD1 aligns across 8 bases. CDR1 and CDR2 (germline): SGHRS, YFSETQ. The CDR3 runs 15 residues. J gave up 13 bases and V 0 bases, and 14 bases lay outside the gene matches. The CDR3 is CASSLGGQVGMSGTF. CDR3 sequence (DNA): TGCGCCAGCAGCTTGGGGGGACAGGTTGGCATGAGCGGCACCTTC.

The chain uses TRBV18 and TRBJ1-3; D unclear. This CDR3 contains 15 residues. Germline CDR1 reads KGHSH; CDR2 reads LQKENI. Trimming cost V 2 bases and J 0 bases, with 8 bases left between them. The DNA for the CDR3 is TGTGCCAGCTCACCATTCCGGGACTCTGGAAACACCATATATTTT. It yields the protein CASSPFRDSGNTIYF.

The CDR3 sequence: CASSPRDGGTAFF. CDR3 nucleotides: TGTGCCAGCAGTCCGAGGGACGGGGGTACAGCTTTCTTT. The chain has TRBV28 and TRBJ1-1, with D possibly being TRBD1 (5 bases). There are 13 residues in the CDR3. CDR1 is MDHEN, CDR2 SYDVKM, per germline. The V and J ends lost 5 bases and 10 bases respectively, with 17 bases between them. The full variable domain, in which reference TRBV28 and TRBJ1-1 provide the parts outside the CDR3, is DVKVTQSSRYLVKRTGEKVFLECVQDMDHENMFWYRQDPGLGLRLIYFSYDVKMKEKGDIPEGYSVSREKKERFSLILESASTNQTSMYLCASSPRDGGTAFFGQGTRLTVV.

To note about this clone: Other DNA sequences in this sample translate to the same CDR3. The chain recombines TRBV10-3 with TRBJ2-5; D gene unclear. Germline assignment: CDR1 ENHRY and CDR2 SYGVKD. This CDR3 is built from 11 residues. Trimming pared 3 bases from V and 5 bases from J, leaving 4 bases between. This CDR3 reads CAISDRETQYF. The CDR3 DNA is TGTGCCATCAGTGATCGTGAGACCCAGTACTTC.

The chain recombines TRBV30 with TRBJ2-7, with D perhaps matching TRBD1 (5 bases). Trimming took off 2 bases at V and 6 bases at J, with 14 bases between the two ends. Germline values: CDR1 GTSNPN, CDR2 SVGIG (reference sequence). This CDR3 is 13 amino acids long. CDR3 sequence (DNA): TGTGCCTGGAGTAACTTTTTGGGGCTCGAGCAGTACTTC. Encoded protein: CAWSNFLGLEQYF.